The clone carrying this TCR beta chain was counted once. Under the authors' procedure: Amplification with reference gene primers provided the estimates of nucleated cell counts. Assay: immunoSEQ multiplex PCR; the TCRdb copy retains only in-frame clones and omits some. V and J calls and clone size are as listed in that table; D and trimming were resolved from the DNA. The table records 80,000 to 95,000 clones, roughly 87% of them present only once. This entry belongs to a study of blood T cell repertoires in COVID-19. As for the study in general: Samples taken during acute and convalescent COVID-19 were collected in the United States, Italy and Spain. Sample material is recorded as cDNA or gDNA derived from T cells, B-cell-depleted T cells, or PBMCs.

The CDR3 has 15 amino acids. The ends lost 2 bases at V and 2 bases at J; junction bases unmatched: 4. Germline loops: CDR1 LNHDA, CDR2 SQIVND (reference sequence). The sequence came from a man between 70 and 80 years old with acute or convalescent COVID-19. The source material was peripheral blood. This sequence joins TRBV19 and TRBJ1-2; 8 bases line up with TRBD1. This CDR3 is CASSITGQANYGYTF. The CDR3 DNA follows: TGTGCCAGTAGTATAACGGGACAGGCCAACTATGGCTACACCTTC.